This entry describes one T cell receptor (beta chain). The record originates from a study of blood T cell repertoires in COVID-19. About the study: Sites across the United States, Italy and Spain contributed samples from acute and convalescent COVID-19.

Everyone who took part was roughly 18 to 95 years old, and they came from about 25 US areas. Participants' reported clinical history set cohort assignment. In the original processing: Reference gene primer amplification gave estimated nucleated cell counts. Profiled with immunoSEQ multiplex PCR; TCRdb holds only in-frame clones, not every one. That table supplies the V and J calls and clone size; D and trimming were determined from the DNA. The sample yields fewer than 350,000 clones, about nine tenths seen once. This receptor was obtained from a woman in her twenties or thirties with acute COVID-19. Source material: PBMCs or T cells enriched from blood (not recorded which).

CDR3 loop: CASSGGGAQPQHF. As DNA, the CDR3 is TGTGCCAGCAGTGGGGGGGGAGCACAGCCCCAGCATTTT. The V gene is TRBV27, the J gene TRBJ1-5, with a weak D call TRBD1 (5 bases). Looked up from germline, CDR1 is MNHEY and CDR2 is SMNVEV (reference sequence). V was trimmed by 5 bases and J by 7 bases, leaving 12 bases between them. This CDR3 has 13 amino acids.